This record covers a single TCR beta chain. Original processing notes: Amplifying reference gene primers gave estimates of nucleated cell counts. Only in-frame clones appear in the TCRdb table, and some are missing; sequencing was by immunoSEQ multiplex PCR. The V and J calls and clone size come from that table; D and trimming were worked out from the DNA. This sample has more than 100,000 clones; 80% to 90% occur once, and the top ten carry about 4.5%. This entry is derived from a study of blood T cell repertoires in COVID-19. At the level of the study: The United States, Italy and Spain supplied acute and convalescent COVID-19 samples. Sources were T cells, B-cell-depleted T cells, or PBMCs; the material itself was cDNA or gDNA.

The sequence derives from a man aged 40-49 years with acute or convalescent COVID-19. Material: peripheral blood.

CDR3 DNA sequence: TGTGCCAGCACCAGGGACTCAGAAAACTATGGCTACACCTTC. This translates into CASTRDSENYGYTF. This chain joins TRBV6-5 and TRBJ1-2; D possibly corresponds to TRBD1 (5 bases). This CDR3 is 14 amino acids long. The V end was cut by 7 bases, the J end by 2 bases, with 14 bases between. The germline V gene has CDR1 MNHEY and CDR2 SVGAGI.